These 15 T cell receptor beta chains share one sample of origin, sequenced in a study of cytomegalovirus exposure and HLA in healthy donors. 60 Vbeta and 13 Jbeta primers were used in PCR. Produced via immunoSEQ multiplex PCR; TCRdb's table is partial and in-frame only. The table has fewer than 150,000 clones, about three quarters seen once; the top ten hold 1.6%. The sequenced sample was PBMCs. The receptors stem from a woman aged 30 to 39 in good health and CMV-seronegative.

The chain has TRBV2 and TRBJ2-5; 9 nucleotides line up with TRBD1. The CDR3 has 15 amino acids. From germline, CDR1 is SNHLY and CDR2 FYNNEI. Germline trimming cut 3 bases from V and 4 bases from J; bases unmatched to any gene: 6. This CDR3 reads CASSDGQGRRETQYF. CDR3 bases: TGTGCCAGCAGTGACGGACAGGGGCGCAGAGAGACCCAGTACTTC.

This chain uses TRBV6-5 with TRBJ2-5; D may be TRBD2 (6 bases). Germline V gives CDR1 MNHEY, CDR2 SVGAGI. Trimming stripped 0 bases from V and 4 bases from J, with 12 bases between. CDR3 length equals 15 residues. CDR3 region: CASSYSDRRGETQYF. In DNA form, the CDR3 reads TGTGCCAGCAGTTACTCGGACCGGCGGGGAGAGACCCAGTACTTC.

This chain joins TRBV7-2 and TRBJ2-2, with TRBD2 identical over 10 bases. In germline, CDR1 is SGHTA, CDR2 FQGNSA. This CDR3 has 15 amino acids. V dropped 5 bases and J dropped 9; count of bases not matched to a gene: 9. The CDR3 reads CASSPRLAGRRELFF. CDR3 in DNA: TGTGCCAGCAGCCCCAGACTAGCGGGTCGGCGGGAGCTGTTTTTT.

In regard to this clone: The sample holds other DNA sequences that translate to the same CDR3. The V gene is TRBV13, the J gene TRBJ1-1; 7 nucleotides align to TRBD1. V trimming: 4 bases; J trimming: 1 base; junction bases outside the gene matches: 12. The CDR3 has 17 residues. CDR1 and CDR2 (germline): PRHDT, FYEKMQ (reference sequence). CDR3 in amino acids: CASSSDRDSSGNTEAFF. The CDR3 nucleotides are TGTGCCAGCAGCTCCGACCGGGACAGCTCGGGGAACACTGAAGCTTTCTTT.

This chain uses TRBV13 with TRBJ1-1; unclear D gene. This CDR3 spans 13 amino acids. The V end was cut by 5 bases, the J end by 6 bases, with 13 bases between. Germline CDR1 is PRHDT and CDR2 is FYEKMQ (reference sequence). As DNA, the CDR3 is TGTGCCAGCAGCCTCCGGGGTTTGGCTGAAGCTTTCTTT. Its translation: CASSLRGLAEAFF.

The chain links TRBV7-9 to TRBJ2-1, with D perhaps matching TRBD2 (5 bases). This CDR3 comprises 11 residues. V was clipped by 10 bases and J by 5 bases, with 9 bases between them. Looked up from germline, CDR1 is SEHNR and CDR2 is FQNEAQ (reference sequence). CDR3 DNA: TGTGCCACTCAGAGGGACAATGAGCAGTTCTTC. It is translated as CATQRDNEQFF.

This sequence joins TRBV7-9 and TRBJ1-1, with 8 positions matching TRBD1. With V trimmed by 7 bases and J by 1 base, 2 bases remained unmatched. Germline assignment: CDR1 SEHNR and CDR2 FQNEAQ (reference sequence). This CDR3 region has 13 residues. The CDR3: CASNGQGNTEAFF. CDR3 in DNA: TGTGCCAGCAACGGACAGGGGAACACTGAAGCTTTCTTT.

V and J are TRBV5-1 and TRBJ1-5, with a weak D call TRBD1 (6 bases). Germline V gene sequence: CDR1 SGHRS, CDR2 YFSETQ. Trimming removed 2 bases from V and 2 bases from J, with 20 bases in between. This CDR3 is 18 amino acids long. The DNA of the CDR3 is TGCGCCAGCAGCTTAATCCCCGCAGGGGCGGTAGGCAATCAGCCCCAGCATTTT. Its translation is CASSLIPAGAVGNQPQHF.

V gene TRBV7-8 combines with J gene TRBJ2-5, with a possible D match to TRBD1 (6 bases). With 4 bases removed from V and 5 bases from J, the gap between germline ends came to 14 bases. The CDR3 is 14 residues long. CDR1 and CDR2 from the germline V gene are SGHVS and FQNEAQ. CDR3 amino acids: CASSSGQTPETQYF. As DNA, the CDR3 is TGTGCCAGCAGCTCTGGACAGACCCCGGAGACCCAGTACTTC.

The rearrangement uses TRBV2 and TRBJ1-6; weak D call: TRBD1 (5 bases). The germline gives CDR1 SNHLY, CDR2 FYNNEI. The CDR3 extends over 14 amino acids. Trimming stripped 5 bases from V and 9 bases from J, with 14 bases between. CDR3 DNA: TGTGCCAGCAGTCAGGGAAGGACGGGTTCACCCCTCCACTTT. The encoded protein is CASSQGRTGSPLHF.

The sample holds a few counts of this clone. The rearrangement joins TRBV28 to TRBJ2-3; 9 bases match TRBD2. The CDR3 has 14 amino acids. CDR1 MDHEN and CDR2 SYDVKM come from the germline V gene. The V gene end was trimmed by 3 bases and the J gene end by 5 bases; junction bases not matched to a gene: 3. DNA of the CDR3: TGTGCCAGCAGTTTGAGCGGGAGGCTAGATACGCAGTATTTT. Protein: CASSLSGRLDTQYF.

V gene TRBV7-9 combines with J gene TRBJ2-7; a possible D gene is TRBD2 (5 bases). The germline gives CDR1 SEHNR, CDR2 FQNEAQ (reference sequence). Between the trimmed V and J ends, which lost 4 bases and 2 bases, there was a span of 9 bases. The CDR3 has 13 amino acids. This CDR3 is CASSSTEAYEQYF. The CDR3 region has the DNA TGTGCCAGCAGCTCCACGGAGGCCTACGAGCAGTACTTC.

The rearrangement uses TRBV5-1 and TRBJ2-7; D is unresolved. CDR3 length: 14 amino acids. V was shortened by 0 bases and J by 4 bases, with 11 bases between the two germline ends. Germline assignment: CDR1 SGHRS and CDR2 YFSETQ. CDR3 in amino acids: CASSLGTRSYEQYF. CDR3 nucleotides: TGCGCCAGCAGCTTGGGTACTCGATCGTACGAGCAGTACTTC.

This clone was seen a few times. The gene calls are TRBV15 and TRBJ1-4; perhaps TRBD1 as D (6 bases). The CDR3 is 14 amino acids. V shed 2 bases and J shed 5 bases, with 9 bases lying between them. Germline V gene lookup returns CDR1 LNHNV and CDR2 YYDKDF (reference sequence). CDR3 residues: CATSRSGQNEKLFF. CDR3 DNA: TGTGCCACCAGCAGATCCGGACAGAATGAAAAACTGTTTTTT.

This clone was found a few times. V usage is TRBV9 and J usage is TRBJ2-3, with 9 bases that match TRBD2. Trimming cost V 3 bases and J 5 bases; bases outside gene matches: 13. Looked up from germline, CDR1 is SGDLS and CDR2 is YYNGEE. There are 17 residues in the CDR3. CDR3 nucleotide sequence: TGTGCCAGCAGCGCGGCGGGGGCGGGAGGGCCACTAGATACGCAGTATTTT. This translates into CASSAAGAGGPLDTQYF. The full variable domain, completed using reference TRBV9 and TRBJ2-3, is DSGVTQTPKHLITATGQRVTLRCSPRSGDLSVYWYQQSLDQGLQFLIQYYNGEERAKGNILERFSAQQFPDLHSELNLSSLELGDSALYFCASSAAGAGGPLDTQYFGPGTRLTVL.